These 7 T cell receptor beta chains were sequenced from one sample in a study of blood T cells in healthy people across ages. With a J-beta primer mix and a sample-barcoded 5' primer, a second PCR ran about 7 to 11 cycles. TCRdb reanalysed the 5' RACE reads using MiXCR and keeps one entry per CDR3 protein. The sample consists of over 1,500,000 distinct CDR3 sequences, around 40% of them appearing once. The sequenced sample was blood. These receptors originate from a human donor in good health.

The CDR3 bases are TGTGCCAGACCTCAGCGGGGCCGCCAAGAGACCCAGTACTTC. Its protein is CARPQRGRQETQYF. This chain joins TRBV9 and TRBJ2-5, with 7 bases identical to TRBD2. The CDR3 contains 14 residues. Trimming removed 8 bases from V and 1 base from J; junction bases left unmatched: 8. Germline loops: CDR1 SGDLS, CDR2 YYNGEE.

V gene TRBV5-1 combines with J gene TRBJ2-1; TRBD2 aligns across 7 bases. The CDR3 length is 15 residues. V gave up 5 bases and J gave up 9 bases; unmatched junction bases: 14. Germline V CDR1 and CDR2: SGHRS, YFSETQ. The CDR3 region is CASSLAGAAPAEQFF. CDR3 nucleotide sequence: TGCGCCAGCAGTCTGGCGGGAGCGGCGCCCGCTGAGCAGTTCTTC.

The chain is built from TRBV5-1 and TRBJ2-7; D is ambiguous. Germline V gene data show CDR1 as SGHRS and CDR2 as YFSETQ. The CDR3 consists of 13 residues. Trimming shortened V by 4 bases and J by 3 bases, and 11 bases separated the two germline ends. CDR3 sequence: CASSIRPDYEQYF. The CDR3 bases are TGCGCCAGCAGCATCCGGCCAGACTACGAGCAGTACTTC.

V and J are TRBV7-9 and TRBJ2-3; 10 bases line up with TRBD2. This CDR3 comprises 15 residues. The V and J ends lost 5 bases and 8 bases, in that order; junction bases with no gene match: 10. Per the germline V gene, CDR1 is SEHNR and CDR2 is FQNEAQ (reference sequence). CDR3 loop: CASSPGTSVSTTQYF. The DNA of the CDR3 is TGTGCCAGCAGCCCCGGGACTAGCGTCTCGACTACGCAGTATTTT. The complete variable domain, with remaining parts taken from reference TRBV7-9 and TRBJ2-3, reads DTGVSQNPRHKITKRGQNVTFRCDPISEHNRLYWYRQTLGQGPEFLTYFQNEAQLEKSRLLSDRFSAERPKGSFSTLEIQRTEQGDSAMYLCASSPGTSVSTTQYFGPGTRLTVL.

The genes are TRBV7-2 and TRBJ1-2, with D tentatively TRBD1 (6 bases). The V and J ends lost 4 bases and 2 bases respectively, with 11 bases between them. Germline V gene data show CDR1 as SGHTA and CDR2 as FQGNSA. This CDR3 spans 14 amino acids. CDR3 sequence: CASSSQTGNYGYTF. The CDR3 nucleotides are TGTGCCAGCAGCTCCCAAACAGGGAACTATGGCTACACCTTC.

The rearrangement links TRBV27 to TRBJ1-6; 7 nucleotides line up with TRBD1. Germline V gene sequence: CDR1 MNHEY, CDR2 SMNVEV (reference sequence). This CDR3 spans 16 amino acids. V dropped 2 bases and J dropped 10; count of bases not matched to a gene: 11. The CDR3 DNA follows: TGTGCCAGCAGTTTACTACCGGCAGGGGGTGGGTCACCCCTCCACTTT. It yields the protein CASSLLPAGGGSPLHF.

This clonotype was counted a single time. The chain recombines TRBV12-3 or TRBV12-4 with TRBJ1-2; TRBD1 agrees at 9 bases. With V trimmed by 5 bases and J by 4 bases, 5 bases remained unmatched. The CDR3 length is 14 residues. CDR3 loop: CASSHRGRSYGYTF. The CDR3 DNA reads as TGTGCCAGCAGTCACAGGGGGCGAAGCTATGGCTACACCTTC.